This T cell receptor (beta chain) came from a study of regulatory T cells in long-lasting Graves disease. General observations from the study: Persistent disease preferred TRBV28, TRBJ1-2 and TRBJ2-5.

V shed 8 bases and J shed 8 bases, with 19 bases lying between them. The CDR3 consists of 14 residues. CDR1 is SNHLY and CDR2 is FYNNEI in the germline V gene. This clonotype was observed many times. No antigen is known for it. To make TCR beta libraries, researchers used iRepertoire HTBI primers and Arm-PCR of CDR3 regions. TCRdb reanalysed the multiplex PCR reads using MiXCR and keeps one entry per CDR3 protein. The data show about 520,000 distinct CDR3 sequences, about 11% seen once. The time point here: newly diagnosed GD, antithyroid drugs for less than 3 months. Construction of the TCR library relied on RNA isolated from PBMCs. These same data were also listed under a study on T cells in Graves' hyperthyroidism and ophthalmopathy. From that study: Participants, patients aged 18 to 65, had newly diagnosed hyperthyroidism with a duration under 2 months. Researchers ran a first-round RT-PCR on the TCR CDR3 using the HTBI primer set. Appearing also in blood were most of the thyroid clonotypes expanded above 0.001.

The genes are TRBV2 and TRBJ2-1, with D tentatively TRBD1 or TRBD2 (5 bases each). The material sequenced was peripheral blood mononuclear cells (PBMCs), taken at new diagnosis, from a patient treated with antithyroid drugs. The TCR was taken from a woman aged 25 to 39 with Graves disease. The CDR3 spells CASGGLLRSDEQFF. CDR3 bases: TGTGCCAGCGGGGGTCTCCTCCGGTCTGATGAGCAGTTCTTC. Using reference TRBV2 and TRBJ2-1 for the parts outside the CDR3, the full variable domain is EPEVTQTPSHQVTQMGQEVILRCVPISNHLYFYWYRQILGQKVEFLVSFYNNEISEKSEIFDDQFSVERPDGSNFTLKIRSTKLEDSAMYFCASGGLLRSDEQFFGPGTRLTVL.